This T cell receptor (beta chain) was identified in a study of beta chain features in type 1 diabetes. Whole-study context: Across all samples, roughly 100,000,000 sorted cells were examined.

As to this clone: Antigen specificity is unknown.

Study observations and caveats: Naive, central memory and regulatory TCRB repertoires appeared more similar among patients than healthy donors. More deletions and fewer insertions at VDJ junctions were found in patients with type 1 diabetes. Within each of all four CD4+ subsets, Type 1 diabetes patients had TCRB CDR3s that were moderately but significantly shorter.

The V end lost 4 bases, the J end lost 0 bases, and 10 bases lay between the germline ends. The CDR3 sequence is 15 residues long. The germline V gene has CDR1 SGHAT and CDR2 FQNNGV. The whole isolated RNA underwent reverse transcription, so sequencing captured expressed TCRB transcripts. Assay used: immunoSEQ multiplex PCR; TCRdb lists only in-frame clones, some missing. The table includes roughly 380,000 clones, around a fifth detected once. The TCR comes from a woman aged 18-29 years in good health. The chain combines TRBV11-2 with TRBJ1-3; no definite D call. Source material: naive CD4+ T cells from blood. CDR3 region: CASSSLSGSGNTIYF. The DNA for the CDR3 is TGTGCCAGCAGCTCCCTCTCCGGCTCTGGAAACACCATATATTTT.